Listed here is a single T cell receptor (beta chain). Its target is unknown. This sample was taken from a study of OX40 agonist ivuxolimab in advanced cancers. General study points: CD8+ T cells were the subset that, on average, had more expanded clones than CD4+. In a subset of nonresponders, normalized T-cell clonal expansion was also low.

Trimming at V came to 4 bases and at J to 4 bases, leaving 7 bases not matched to a gene. Germline V gene data show CDR1 as SQVTM and CDR2 as ANQGSEA. This CDR3 comprises 15 residues. Assay: immunoSEQ multiplex PCR; the TCRdb copy retains only in-frame clones and omits some. The sample records roughly 7,300 clones, 86% being singletons. This chain uses TRBV29-1 with TRBJ1-1; 12 nucleotides agree with TRBD1. The receptor was derived from an adult with an advanced solid tumor such as melanoma, head and neck, liver or kidney cancer. The sample was CD4+ or CD8+ T cells sorted from blood, taken in a trial of the OX40 agonist ivuxolimab. The CDR3 DNA reads as TGCAGCGTTGCACCGGGACAGGGGGCGCGCACTGAAGCTTTCTTT. Protein sequence: CSVAPGQGARTEAFF.